A single sample is the source of the 14 T cell receptor beta chains below, sequenced in a study of OX40 agonist ivuxolimab in advanced cancers. Some clones are missing from TCRdb's copy, which holds only in-frame ones; the method was immunoSEQ multiplex PCR. The data hold 45,000 to 75,000 clones, with roughly four fifths observed a single time. Sample: CD4+ or CD8+ T cells sorted from blood, taken in a trial of the OX40 agonist ivuxolimab. These receptors were taken from an adult with an advanced solid tumor such as melanoma, head and neck, liver or kidney cancer.

This sequence joins TRBV5-6 and TRBJ2-5; 8 nucleotides agree with TRBD2. After removal of 4 bases from V and 4 bases from J, the junction contained 3 bases not matched to a gene. The CDR3 is 13 amino acids. Germline loops: CDR1 SGHDT, CDR2 YYEEEE. The CDR3 DNA follows: TGTGCCAGCAGCCTCGCGGGGGGAGAGACCCAGTACTTC. Translating gives CASSLAGGETQYF. Looking up the rest from reference TRBV5-6 and TRBJ2-5 gives the full variable domain: DAGVTQSPTHLIKTRGQQVTLRCSPKSGHDTVSWYQQALGQGPQFIFQYYEEEERQRGNFPDRFSGHQFPNYSSELNVNALLLGDSALYLCASSLAGGETQYFGPGTRLLVL.

J is TRBJ2-3 and V is TRBV29-1; D tentatively reads TRBD1 or TRBD2 (6 bases each). The CDR3 sequence is 12 residues long. V was cut by 5 bases and J by 6 bases, with 12 bases left in between. The germline V gene has CDR1 SQVTM and CDR2 ANQGSEA. The CDR3 sequence: CSVLRGQDTQYF. The CDR3 nucleotides read TGCAGCGTTCTTCGGGGGCAGGATACGCAGTATTTT.

This clone showed up just a few times. J is TRBJ1-2 and V is TRBV5-1, with a weak D call TRBD1 (5 bases). This CDR3 has 14 amino acids. Between the trimmed V and J ends, which lost 3 bases and 2 bases, there was a span of 11 bases. The germline V gene has CDR1 SGHRS and CDR2 YFSETQ. CDR3 coding DNA: TGCGCCAGCAGCTCGACCGGGACCAACTATGGCTACACCTTC. Translated: CASSSTGTNYGYTF.

The chain links TRBV5-1 to TRBJ2-3, with 11 positions matching TRBD2. The CDR3 sequence is 14 residues long. After removal of 6 bases from V and 3 bases from J, the junction contained 3 bases not matched to a gene. Germline V gives CDR1 SGHRS, CDR2 YFSETQ. The CDR3 loop is CASKLAGVTDTQYF. In DNA form, the CDR3 reads TGCGCCAGCAAACTAGCGGGGGTAACAGATACGCAGTATTTT.

The V and J genes are TRBV18 and TRBJ2-1; the D gene could be TRBD1 or TRBD2 (6 bases each). From germline, CDR1 is KGHSH and CDR2 LQKENI. This CDR3 comprises 16 residues. Trimming shortened V by 0 bases and J by 7 bases, and 16 bases separated the two germline ends. The CDR3 nucleotides read TGTGCCAGCTCACCACCAAATCAGGGGAGCGGGAATGAGCAGTTCTTC. It codes for CASSPPNQGSGNEQFF.

This clone was found a few times. The V and J genes are TRBV9 and TRBJ2-2; D is ambiguous. The V gene's germline CDR1 is SGDLS and CDR2 YYNGEE. V lost 0 bases, J lost 1 base, and 10 bases lay in between. This CDR3 comprises 16 residues. CDR3 in DNA: TGTGCCAGCAGCGTAGGAGTCGGATGGAACACCGGGGAGCTGTTTTTT. Translated, it gives CASSVGVGWNTGELFF.

V gene TRBV28 combines with J gene TRBJ1-2; D is undetermined. This CDR3 spans 12 amino acids. Trimming removed 2 bases at V and 4 bases at J, with 5 bases between. Looked up from germline, CDR1 is MDHEN and CDR2 is SYDVKM. The CDR3 is CASSLSLYGYTF. The CDR3 nucleotides are TGTGCCAGCAGTTTAAGCCTCTATGGCTACACCTTC.

V gene TRBV7-9 combines with J gene TRBJ1-2; D is perhaps TRBD1 (5 bases). Germline CDR1 and CDR2: SEHNR and FQNEAQ (reference sequence). Trimming cost V 3 bases and J 5 bases, with 19 bases left between them. The CDR3 consists of 16 residues. CDR3 sequence (DNA): TGTGCCAGCAGCTTTAGGGGCAGCCAGAGAATGTATGGCTACACCTTC. As protein: CASSFRGSQRMYGYTF.

V is TRBV7-2 and J is TRBJ2-5; 15 bases fit TRBD2. The germline V gene encodes CDR1 SGHTA and CDR2 FQGNSA. The V segment lost 6 bases and the J segment 2 bases; nucleotides outside the gene matches: 4. This CDR3 is 16 amino acids long. The CDR3 nucleotides read TGTGCCAGCAGAGGGACTAGCGGGGGGTCTCAAGAGACCCAGTACTTC. Its translation: CASRGTSGGSQETQYF.

This chain links TRBV10-3 with TRBJ1-1; D unclear. The germline V gene has CDR1 ENHRY and CDR2 SYGVKD. With 6 bases removed from V and 0 bases from J, the gap between germline ends came to 11 bases. This CDR3 spans 14 amino acids. This chain's CDR3 is CAIREGTMNTEAFF. The CDR3, as DNA: TGTGCCATCAGGGAGGGCACAATGAACACTGAAGCTTTCTTT.

CDR3 protein: CASSPGGQGRDNQPQHF. The CDR3 nucleotides read TGTGCCAGCTCACCCGGGGGACAGGGGAGAGACAATCAGCCCCAGCATTTT. This rearrangement joins TRBV18 to TRBJ1-5; TRBD1 matches 10 bases. Germline trimming cut 3 bases from V and 3 bases from J; bases unmatched to any gene: 8. Germline V lookup: CDR1 KGHSH, CDR2 LQKENI. The CDR3 length is 17 residues.

The V call is TRBV2, the J call TRBJ1-2, with D perhaps matching TRBD1 (6 bases). V lost 6 bases and J 4 bases, leaving 18 bases between the germline ends. The CDR3 spans 15 residues. Germline V CDR1 and CDR2: SNHLY, FYNNEI. CDR3 DNA: TGTGCCAGCAGCGTATTTCAGGGGTCACCCTATGGCTACACCTTC. Translation gives CASSVFQGSPYGYTF.

This clone showed up just a few times. The J gene is TRBJ2-5, the V gene TRBV4-1; 7 positions match TRBD1. J lost 2 bases, V lost 4 bases, and 16 bases had no gene match. The CDR3 is made up of 18 amino acids. Germline lookup yields CDR1 MGHRA and CDR2 YSYEKL. CDR3 DNA: TGCGCCAGCAGCCGGGAGTTCCGGGACAGAGTTAAACAAGAGACCCAGTACTTC. The encoded protein is CASSREFRDRVKQETQYF.

The chain links TRBV5-5 to TRBJ2-3, with 9 bases fitting TRBD1. V lost 5 bases, J lost 4 bases, and 5 bases stayed unmatched. Germline V CDR1 and CDR2: SGHKS, YYEKEE (reference sequence). This CDR3 comprises 14 residues. CDR3 sequence reads: CASRFTGGPDTQYF. In DNA form, the CDR3 reads TGTGCCAGCAGGTTCACAGGGGGCCCAGATACGCAGTATTTT.